The clone carrying this TCR beta chain was counted only a few times. Authors' processing steps: Counts of nucleated cells, estimated from reference gene primer amplification, were obtained. Generated by immunoSEQ multiplex PCR, the TCRdb table keeps only in-frame clones and is missing some. The V and J calls and the clone size are those of that table, but D and trimming were determined from the DNA. The sample shows some 260,000 clones, roughly 86% of them seen only once. The sample belongs to a study of blood T cell repertoires in COVID-19. Overall study context: In each case, the material was cDNA or gDNA derived from T cells, B-cell-depleted T cells, or PBMCs.

The clonotype was recovered from a human donor in a cohort sampled during active COVID-19. Sequenced input: peripheral blood.

CDR3 coding DNA: TGTGCCAGCAGTTTATACCGCGAGCAGCCCCAGCATTTT. Translating it yields CASSLYREQPQHF. V and J are TRBV27 and TRBJ1-5, with D hard to call. Trimming shortened V by 1 base and J by 7 bases, and 8 bases separated the two germline ends. CDR1 is MNHEY, CDR2 SMNVEV, per germline (reference sequence). The CDR3 loop spans 13 amino acids.